Listed here are 2 T cell receptor beta chains from one sample, sequenced in a study of T cells after yellow fever vaccination. TCRdb passed the 5' RACE reads through MiXCR, listing each CDR3 protein once. The sample includes a few hundred thousand distinct CDR3 sequences, 15% to 20% seen only once; the top ten take 13% to 15%. The sample here was PBMCs, taken 15 days after the yellow fever booster vaccination. The receptors here all came from a man aged 25-45 years who received the YFV17D yellow fever vaccine.

At least ten counts were recorded for this clonotype. The junction and the germline gene differ at one end; a read error may be behind it. This chain uses TRBV5-1 with TRBJ2-3; the D gene is possibly TRBD2 (5 bases). Germline CDR1 reads SGHRS; CDR2 reads YFSETQ. This CDR3 has 12 amino acids. CDR3: CASSQLGDTQYF. CDR3 nucleotide sequence: TGTGCCAGCAGCCAACTAGGGGATACGCAGTATTTT.

The sample holds a few counts of this clonotype. This sequence joins TRBV4-3 and TRBJ2-1, with D possibly matching TRBD2 (6 bases). Trimming took 4 bases from V and 9 from J, leaving 16 bases between them. Germline assignment: CDR1 LGHNA and CDR2 YSLEER. The CDR3 extends over 14 amino acids. CDR3 sequence reads: CASSPAGGGVEQFF. Here the CDR3 DNA reads TGCGCCAGCAGCCCAGCGGGTGGTGGGGTTGAGCAGTTCTTC.